This T cell receptor beta chain was found in a study of shared clonotypes between healthy human individuals. Germline V CDR1 and CDR2: SGHRS, YFSETQ. The V end lost 5 bases, the J end lost 2 bases, and 11 bases lay between the germline ends. The CDR3 covers 13 residues. Methods used by the authors: ImmunoSEQ output lacked quality scores and full-length reads, limiting matched filtering. TCRdb's table, derived via immunoSEQ multiplex PCR, lists solely in-frame clones and lacks some. V, J and clone size were drawn from that table, and D and trimming were deduced from the DNA. The table lists some 2,500,000 clones, about 90% of them singletons. With respect to this clone: The target antigen is unknown.

Notes on the study in general: Clonotypes which were not shared had lower generation probabilities than clonotypes that all four donors shared.

The chain couples TRBV5-1 to TRBJ2-7; D uncertain. This receptor was taken from a young man in good health. Some clones in this sample may be carry-over from other donors' samples. Sequenced material: naive CD4+ T cells from PBMCs. Subset here: CD45RA+ positively selected. The CDR3 region has the DNA TGCGCCAGCAGTCGTTCCTACACCTACGAGCAGTACTTC. Protein sequence: CASSRSYTYEQYF.